The T cell receptor beta chain described here comes from a study of beta chain features in type 1 diabetes. cDNA synthesis used the whole RNA isolate, giving expressed TCRB sequences. Sequenced by immunoSEQ multiplex PCR; TCRdb stores in-frame clones only, minus some. The sample lists around 500,000 clones, around 10% occurring once. The germline CDR1 and CDR2 sequences are ENHRY and SYGVKD. V gave up 4 bases and J gave up 8 bases; unmatched junction bases: 7. The CDR3 has 13 residues. This sequence joins TRBV10-3 and TRBJ1-2, with 7 bases that match TRBD1. The sequencing input was naive CD4+ T cells from blood. This receptor was taken from a woman between 18 and 30 years old in good health. The CDR3: CAISGGQAGGYTF. The CDR3 coding sequence is TGTGCCATCAGTGGAGGACAGGCCGGAGGCTACACCTTC.